This entry lists 18 T cell receptor beta chains sequenced from one sample in a study of CD8 T cells in Susac syndrome. RNA in amounts of roughly 0.5 to 1 ug was reverse transcribed with random hexamers. TCRdb reprocessed the immunoSEQ multiplex PCR reads via MiXCR and lists one record per CDR3 protein. The sample records tens of thousands of distinct CDR3 sequences, 93% being singletons. Input material: CD8+ T cells from PBMCs. These receptors were taken from a human donor with multiple sclerosis.

The chain employs TRBV11-1 and TRBJ2-3, with D tentatively TRBD1 (6 bases). Germline lookup yields CDR1 SGHAT and CDR2 FQDESV (reference sequence). CDR3 size: 20 residues. V dropped 6 bases and J dropped 0 bases, with 28 bases sitting between them. CDR3 amino acids: CASSQLRIGQNYLSTDTQYF. In DNA form, the CDR3 reads TGTGCCAGCAGTCAATTAAGAATCGGACAGAACTACCTTAGCACAGATACGCAGTATTTT.

V gene TRBV29-1 combines with J gene TRBJ1-1, with a weak D call TRBD1 (5 bases). The CDR3 loop spans 15 amino acids. Trimming cost V 0 bases and J 3 bases, with 14 bases left between them. The V gene's germline CDR1 is SQVTM and CDR2 ANQGSEA. CDR3 coding DNA: TGCAGCGTTGAAGATCTTCCCGCGGGGGACACTGAAGCTTTCTTT. It yields the protein CSVEDLPAGDTEAFF.

CDR3 sequence (DNA): TGTGCCAGCAGTAGGGGGGGGAACGAGCAGTACTTC. It codes for CASSRGGNEQYF. The chain employs TRBV27 and TRBJ2-7, with D possibly TRBD2 on 7 matching bases. The length of the CDR3 is 12 residues. CDR1 is MNHEY and CDR2 is SMNVEV in the germline V gene (reference sequence). With 5 bases removed from V and 5 bases from J, the gap between germline ends came to 10 bases.

The V gene is TRBV7-6, the J gene TRBJ1-4; TRBD1 matches 7 bases. The CDR3 has 14 amino acids. Germline CDR1 and CDR2: SGHVS and FNYEAQ. V lost 3 bases, J lost 5 bases, and 3 bases stayed unmatched. CDR3 amino acids: CASSLDRTNEKLFF. The CDR3 nucleotides are TGTGCCAGCAGCTTGGACAGGACAAATGAAAAACTGTTTTTT.

The V call is TRBV20-1, the J call TRBJ2-7, with D unclear. This CDR3 has 16 amino acids. Germline V gives CDR1 DFQATT, CDR2 SNEGSKA (reference sequence). The V end was cut by 0 bases, the J end by 3 bases, with 18 bases between. As DNA, the CDR3 is TGCAGTGCTAGAGATATCGGTCGCAGGAACCTCTACGAGCAGTACTTC. Translating it yields CSARDIGRRNLYEQYF.

The chain combines TRBV7-9 with TRBJ1-2, with a weak D call TRBD1 (5 bases). This CDR3 comprises 14 residues. V was shortened by 6 bases and J by 4 bases, with 15 bases between the two germline ends. CDR1 is SEHNR and CDR2 is FQNEAQ in the germline V gene (reference sequence). The DNA of the CDR3 is TGTGCCAGCAGGGGACCCGACGGGACCTATGGCTACACCTTC. This encodes CASRGPDGTYGYTF.

This chain uses TRBV29-1 with TRBJ2-2; TRBD2 agrees at 9 bases. The V gene end was trimmed by 3 bases and the J gene end by 4 bases; junction bases not matched to a gene: 6. The CDR3 has 15 amino acids. Looked up from germline, CDR1 is SQVTM and CDR2 is ANQGSEA. The CDR3 reads CSVEVAGAFTGELFF. CDR3 sequence (DNA): TGCAGCGTTGAGGTAGCGGGGGCGTTCACCGGGGAGCTGTTTTTT.

This clonotype was seen once. This chain joins TRBV5-1 and TRBJ2-5; D possibly corresponds to TRBD2 (6 bases). Trimming shortened V by 3 bases and J by 7 bases, and 16 bases separated the two germline ends. CDR3 size: 14 residues. The V gene's germline CDR1 is SGHRS and CDR2 YFSETQ. The CDR3 here is CASSWPGTGGTQYF. As DNA, the CDR3 is TGCGCCAGCAGCTGGCCTGGGACCGGGGGGACCCAGTACTTC.

This clonotype was seen just once. The rearrangement joins TRBV2 to TRBJ1-1, with D hard to call. Between the trimmed V and J ends, which lost 6 bases and 5 bases, there was a span of 10 bases. CDR1 and CDR2 from the germline V gene are SNHLY and FYNNEI. The CDR3 length is 12 residues. The CDR3 DNA reads as TGTGCCAGCAGCCAATGGGTGACTGAAGCTTTCTTT. This codes for CASSQWVTEAFF. Complete variable domain (other parts from reference TRBV2 and TRBJ1-1): EPEVTQTPSHQVTQMGQEVILRCVPISNHLYFYWYRQILGQKVEFLVSFYNNEISEKSEIFDDQFSVERPDGSNFTLKIRSTKLEDSAMYFCASSQWVTEAFFGQGTRLTVV.

In the case of this clonotype: An end of the junction does not agree with germline; a read error may underlie this. This rearrangement joins TRBV2 to TRBJ1-2; no firm D call. The germline V gene has CDR1 SNHLY and CDR2 FYNNEI. The CDR3 runs 11 residues. CDR3 region: CATNGNFGYTF. CDR3 in DNA: TGTGCCACCAATGGGAACTTTGGCTACACCTTC.

The rearrangement links TRBV12-3 or TRBV12-4 to TRBJ1-5; a possible D gene is TRBD1 (5 bases). Trimming removed 5 bases from V and 5 bases from J, with 13 bases in between. The CDR3 is 14 amino acids. The CDR3 nucleotides are TGTGCCAGCAGTGCCCAGGGAAGCCATCAGCCCCAGCATTTT. Its translation is CASSAQGSHQPQHF.

The rearrangement joins TRBV7-9 to TRBJ2-7; D is unresolved. Germline V gene data show CDR1 as SEHNR and CDR2 as FQNEAQ (reference sequence). The CDR3 has 14 residues. The V gene lost 4 bases and the J gene lost 5 bases, with 15 bases spanning the gap. The CDR3 DNA sequence: TGTGCCAGCAGCTGGGTTAAAGGGTTGGACGAGCAGTACTTC. Its protein is CASSWVKGLDEQYF.

The chain links TRBV9 to TRBJ2-1; the match to TRBD2 covers 9 bases. The CDR3 covers 16 residues. Per germline, CDR1 SGDLS and CDR2 YYNGEE. V shed 0 bases, J shed 7 bases, and the junction held 8 bases outside the gene matches. DNA for the CDR3: TGTGCCAGCAGCGTAGATGGCGGGGGGGCTTATAATGAGCAGTTCTTC. Its protein is CASSVDGGGAYNEQFF.

The chain has TRBV30 and TRBJ1-2, with D possibly TRBD1 on 6 matching bases. CDR3 size: 12 residues. Deletions cut 4 bases from V and 8 bases from J, with 14 bases between. Germline values: CDR1 GTSNPN, CDR2 SVGIG (reference sequence). The CDR3 region has the DNA TGTGCCTGGATTCCGACAGGAATAGGCTACACCTTC. Encoded protein: CAWIPTGIGYTF.

The gene calls are TRBV28 and TRBJ2-2; possibly TRBD1 for D (6 bases). The CDR3 has 16 amino acids. Germline CDR1 and CDR2: MDHEN and SYDVKM. V dropped 5 bases and J dropped 2 bases, with 15 bases sitting between them. As DNA, the CDR3 is TGTGCCAGCAGTGAACCCGGGACAATAAACACCGGGGAGCTGTTTTTT. This codes for CASSEPGTINTGELFF.

The chain joins TRBV12-3 or TRBV12-4 to TRBJ2-2, with D possibly being TRBD2 (6 bases). The V gene lost 2 bases and the J gene lost 7 bases, with 11 bases spanning the gap. CDR3 length equals 14 residues. In DNA, the CDR3 is TGTGCCAGCAGTTTAAAGGCGGGGAACGGGGAGCTGTTTTTT. This translates into CASSLKAGNGELFF.

The V call is TRBV27, the J call TRBJ2-3; the D gene is possibly TRBD1 (5 bases). The germline V and J ends were trimmed by 11 bases and 8 bases, with 17 bases remaining between them. This CDR3 region has 12 residues. The germline gives CDR1 MNHEY, CDR2 SMNVEV (reference sequence). CDR3 residues: CASKQGSVTQYF. The CDR3 nucleotides read TGTGCCTCCAAGCAGGGTTCAGTTACGCAGTATTTT.

The V and J genes are TRBV7-9 and TRBJ1-2; D is unresolved. V lost 2 bases and J lost 0, with 10 bases in between. Germline CDR1 reads SEHNR; CDR2 reads FQNEAQ (reference sequence). This CDR3 has 15 amino acids. The chain's CDR3 is CASSLNTASNYGYTF. The CDR3 region has the DNA TGTGCCAGCAGCTTAAACACAGCTTCTAACTATGGCTACACCTTC.